The present TCR beta chain was sequenced within a study of blood T cells in healthy people across ages. CDR1 and CDR2 (germline): MNHEY, SVGEGT. The CDR3 spans 14 residues. With a J-beta primer mix and a sample-barcoded 5' primer, a second PCR ran 7 to 11 cycles. TCRdb analysed the 5' RACE reads with MiXCR anew, one entry per CDR3 protein. The table records approximately 580,000 distinct CDR3 sequences, 24% of them present only once. These records were also assigned to another study, of T cells of mothers and their children.

The genes are TRBV6-2 or TRBV6-3 and TRBJ2-5; tentative D call: TRBD2 (7 bases). The last part of the DNA fits TRBJ2-7 better; the J call may be wrong. The clonotype comes from a boy between 10 and 17 years old in good health. Material for sequencing was blood. CDR3 region: CASSYFGGPYEQYF. The CDR3 coding sequence is TGTGCCAGCAGTTACTTCGGGGGGCCCTACGAGCAGTACTTC.